The entry below gives a single T cell receptor (beta chain) sequence along with its context. Its cognate antigen is unknown. This entry is derived from a study of OX40 agonist ivuxolimab in advanced cancers. The CDR3 is 16 residues long. The V and J ends lost 4 bases and 2 bases, in that order; junction bases with no gene match: 6. Germline V gives CDR1 SGHTA, CDR2 FQGTGA. Peripheral blood came from all dose cohorts at three timepoints. TCRdb's copy holds only in-frame clones and misses some; the assay was immunoSEQ multiplex PCR. The sample lists around 14,000 clones, about three quarters occurring once. Findings and limits, study-wide: In CD8+ T cells, expanded clones were on average more numerous than in CD4+.

This TCR was sampled from an adult with an advanced solid tumor such as melanoma, head and neck, liver or kidney cancer. The chain couples TRBV7-3 to TRBJ2-3; TRBD2 aligns across 10 bases. The specimen comprised CD4+ or CD8+ T cells sorted from blood, sampled in a trial of the OX40 agonist ivuxolimab. CDR3 bases: TGTGCCAGCAGCTCCGGACTAGCGGAGCCCACAGATACGCAGTATTTT. Its protein is CASSSGLAEPTDTQYF.